The next 24 T cell receptor beta chains were all read from a single sample in a study of PD-L1 blockade in urothelial cancer. The time point denotes: pretreatment peripheral blood. Profiled with immunoSEQ multiplex PCR; TCRdb holds only in-frame clones, not every one. The data show 40,000 to 55,000 clones, more than 70% seen once. This specimen consisted of PBMCs, obtained around atezolizumab (anti-PD-L1) treatment. These receptors came from a man between 60 and 70 years old with urothelial cancer.

The V call is TRBV5-1, the J call TRBJ1-5, with TRBD1 identical over 7 bases. The CDR3 extends over 15 amino acids. Germline CDR1 reads SGHRS; CDR2 reads YFSETQ. V dropped 1 base and J dropped 0; count of bases not matched to a gene: 1. The chain's CDR3 is CASSLTGDSNQPQHF. CDR3 nucleotides: TGCGCCAGCAGCTTGACAGGGGATAGCAATCAGCCCCAGCATTTT.

The chain combines TRBV10-3 with TRBJ2-2; 8 bases match TRBD1. This CDR3 region has 15 residues. Germline CDR1 and CDR2: ENHRY and SYGVKD. Trimming took 6 bases from V and 4 from J; bases not matched to a gene: 7. The CDR3 region has the DNA TGTGCCATCAGACCGACAGGGGACGGCACCGGGGAGCTGTTTTTT. Protein sequence: CAIRPTGDGTGELFF.

The chain uses TRBV7-3 and TRBJ1-1, with 7 bases lining up with TRBD1. The CDR3 spans 13 residues. Trimming cost V 7 bases and J 3 bases; bases outside gene matches: 5. Germline V lookup: CDR1 SGHTA, CDR2 FQGTGA. CDR3 bases: TGTGCCAGCAATCCCCAGGGGGACACTGAAGCTTTCTTT. Amino acid sequence: CASNPQGDTEAFF.

The chain combines TRBV5-1 with TRBJ1-5, with D possibly matching TRBD1 (6 bases). The germline CDR1 and CDR2 sequences are SGHRS and YFSETQ. CDR3 length: 17 amino acids. V lost 4 bases and J 5 bases, leaving 22 bases between the germline ends. The CDR3 protein is CASSPGAGVSSDQPQHF. DNA for the CDR3: TGCGCCAGCAGCCCGGGGGCGGGAGTTAGCAGCGATCAGCCCCAGCATTTT.

Here the CDR3 DNA reads TGCGCCAGCAGCTTGCCTTCAGCGGGAGTTGAGGACGAGCAGTACTTC. Translation: CASSLPSAGVEDEQYF. The rearrangement uses TRBV5-1 and TRBJ2-7; 8 bases fit TRBD2. CDR1 SGHRS and CDR2 YFSETQ come from the germline V gene. The CDR3 extends over 16 amino acids. V was pared by 1 base and J by 5 bases, with 11 bases of the junction left unmatched.

The gene calls are TRBV5-1 and TRBJ2-2; the D gene is possibly TRBD2 (6 bases). Germline V gives CDR1 SGHRS, CDR2 YFSETQ. This CDR3 contains 16 residues. V was cut by 0 bases and J by 1 base, with 10 bases left in between. In DNA, the CDR3 is TGCGCCAGCAGCTTGGGGGACTCGATGAACACCGGGGAGCTGTTTTTT. Translation: CASSLGDSMNTGELFF.

The CDR3: CASSPTSGRQNEQFF. CDR3 nucleotide sequence: TGTGCCAGCAGCCCGACTAGCGGGAGGCAAAATGAGCAGTTCTTC. The chain uses TRBV6-5 and TRBJ2-1, with 13 bases aligning to TRBD2. This CDR3 has 15 residues. Losses at the gene ends were 6 bases for V and 7 bases for J; bases not matched to a gene: 6. Germline V gene lookup returns CDR1 MNHEY and CDR2 SVGAGI.

The chain couples TRBV19 to TRBJ1-6; possibly TRBD1 for D (5 bases). The CDR3 totals 18 residues. V lost 6 bases and J 8 bases, leaving 26 bases between the germline ends. Germline-derived CDR1 and CDR2 are LNHDA and SQIVND (reference sequence). CDR3 region: CASSRDPGLAQLYSPLHF. In nucleotides, the CDR3 is TGTGCCAGTAGCCGGGATCCGGGACTGGCCCAACTGTATTCACCCCTCCACTTT.

The J gene is TRBJ2-3, the V gene TRBV11-2; 13 bases fit TRBD2. This CDR3 is 17 amino acids long. Germline lookup yields CDR1 SGHAT and CDR2 FQNNGV. After removal of 5 bases from V and 0 bases from J, the junction contained 5 bases not matched to a gene. CDR3 in DNA: TGTGCCAGCAGCCTCCGACTAGCGGGAGGCAGCACAGATACGCAGTATTTT. Protein: CASSLRLAGGSTDTQYF. The entire variable domain, with the rest obtained from reference TRBV11-2 and TRBJ2-3, is as follows: EAGVAQSPRYKIIEKRQSVAFWCNPISGHATLYWYQQILGQGPKLLIQFQNNGVVDDSQLPKDRFSAERLKGVDSTLKIQPAKLEDSAVYLCASSLRLAGGSTDTQYFGPGTRLTVL.

J is TRBJ2-7 and V is TRBV5-1; 12 bases line up with TRBD1. Germline V gene data show CDR1 as SGHRS and CDR2 as YFSETQ. The J segment lost 2 bases and the V segment lost 0 bases, leaving 6 bases of the junction unmatched. CDR3 length equals 17 residues. CDR3 loop: CASSLAGQGAGAYEQYF. The DNA for the CDR3 is TGCGCCAGCAGCTTGGCGGGACAGGGGGCTGGGGCCTACGAGCAGTACTTC.

V gene TRBV10-2 combines with J gene TRBJ2-7, with a weak D call TRBD2 (5 bases). This CDR3 has 12 amino acids. Trimming left V 4 bases short and J 3 bases short, with 7 bases between. CDR1 is WSHSY and CDR2 is SAAADI in the germline V gene. The CDR3 sequence is CASSAAGYEQYF. Written as DNA, the CDR3 is TGCGCCAGCAGTGCGGCGGGCTACGAGCAGTACTTC.

This chain links TRBV19 with TRBJ2-2; D call uncertain. The length of the CDR3 is 13 residues. CDR1 LNHDA and CDR2 SQIVND come from the germline V gene (reference sequence). Trimming pared 5 bases from V and 0 bases from J, leaving 4 bases between. The CDR3 region has the DNA TGTGCCAGTAGTGGAGCGAACACCGGGGAGCTGTTTTTT. Translated, it gives CASSGANTGELFF. Together with reference TRBV19 and TRBJ2-2, the CDR3 gives the full variable domain: DGGITQSPKYLFRKEGQNVTLSCEQNLNHDAMYWYRQDPGQGLRLIYYSQIVNDFQKGDIAEGYSVSREKKESFPLTVTSAQKNPTAFYLCASSGANTGELFFGEGSRLTVL.

This sequence joins TRBV18 and TRBJ2-7; the match to TRBD1 covers 7 bases. The CDR3 spans 15 residues. Germline-derived CDR1 and CDR2 are KGHSH and LQKENI. J lost 0 bases, V lost 1 base, and 3 bases had no gene match. The chain's CDR3 is CASSPRDRSSYEQYF. Written as DNA, the CDR3 is TGTGCCAGCTCACCACGGGACAGAAGCTCCTACGAGCAGTACTTC.

The rearrangement joins TRBV6-1 to TRBJ1-5; D is uncertain. CDR3 length: 14 residues. V was clipped by 5 bases and J by 3 bases, with 11 bases between them. Germline CDR1 and CDR2: MNHNS and SASEGT. The DNA of the CDR3 is TGTGCCAGCAGTCGAGGGCAGTTCAATCAGCCCCAGCATTTT. Protein product: CASSRGQFNQPQHF.

The chain combines TRBV7-6 with TRBJ2-1; 7 bases are a match to TRBD2. CDR1 SGHVS and CDR2 FNYEAQ come from the germline V gene. V dropped 3 bases and J dropped 1; count of bases not matched to a gene: 24. CDR3 length: 22 amino acids. DNA of the CDR3: TGTGCCAGCAGCTTTGCCGAGGGAGGGAACTGGGGAGGGCCCGCATCCTACAATGAGCAGTTCTTC. It yields the protein CASSFAEGGNWGGPASYNEQFF.

The chain has TRBV6-5 and TRBJ2-3, with unresolved D. The CDR3 loop spans 12 amino acids. V was cut by 4 bases and J by 0 bases, with 2 bases left in between. In germline, CDR1 is MNHEY, CDR2 SVGAGI. CDR3 in amino acids: CASSSSTDTQYF. Here the CDR3 DNA reads TGTGCCAGCAGTTCAAGCACAGATACGCAGTATTTT.

The chain employs TRBV6-1 and TRBJ2-1; D unclear. V was shortened by 1 base and J by 9 bases, with 10 bases between the two germline ends. CDR3 length: 13 amino acids. From germline, CDR1 is MNHNS and CDR2 SASEGT. CDR3 residues: CASSEGGSIEQFF. CDR3 DNA: TGTGCCAGCAGTGAAGGAGGCTCGATTGAGCAGTTCTTC.

The chain links TRBV5-4 to TRBJ2-1, with TRBD1 matching 7 bases. CDR3 size: 16 residues. The germline CDR1 and CDR2 sequences are SGHNT and YYREEE (reference sequence). The J segment lost 2 bases and the V segment lost 2 bases, leaving 7 bases of the junction unmatched. The CDR3 region has the DNA TGTGCCAGCAGCTTTCAGACAGGGACGACCTACAATGAGCAGTTCTTC. Encoded protein: CASSFQTGTTYNEQFF. Combining the CDR3 with reference TRBV5-4 and TRBJ2-1 gives the whole variable domain ETGVTQSPTHLIKTRGQQVTLRCSSQSGHNTVSWYQQALGQGPQFIFQYYREEENGRGNFPPRFSGLQFPNYSSELNVNALELDDSALYLCASSFQTGTTYNEQFFGPGTRLTVL.

The rearrangement uses TRBV7-9 and TRBJ1-2; D call uncertain. The germline CDR1 and CDR2 sequences are SEHNR and FQNEAQ (reference sequence). The CDR3 has 14 amino acids. The germline V and J ends were trimmed by 1 base and 4 bases, with 10 bases remaining between them. CDR3 in DNA: TGTGCCAGCAGCTTAGAAGCGGCCCTCTATGGCTACACCTTC. This encodes CASSLEAALYGYTF.

This sequence joins TRBV10-3 and TRBJ1-2; maybe TRBD1 (5 bases). Germline V lookup: CDR1 ENHRY, CDR2 SYGVKD. The ends were cut back, 3 bases at V and 8 bases at J, with 19 bases in the middle. The CDR3 spans 15 residues. For the CDR3, the DNA is TGTGCCATCAGTGAAGCAGGGCAGGCCGGGCAGGGCTACACCTTC. Translated: CAISEAGQAGQGYTF.

The V gene is TRBV18, the J gene TRBJ1-3; a weak D match, TRBD1 (5 bases). This CDR3 spans 14 amino acids. Trimming took off 5 bases at V and 1 base at J, with 9 bases between the two ends. CDR1 is KGHSH, CDR2 LQKENI, per germline. As DNA, the CDR3 is TGTGCCAGCTCAGCTCAGGGTTCTGGAAACACCATATATTTT. The encoded protein is CASSAQGSGNTIYF.

This clone turned up a few times. This chain connects TRBV6-6 to TRBJ2-7; D perhaps matches TRBD1 (6 bases). Germline V CDR1 and CDR2: MNHNY, SVGAGI (reference sequence). The CDR3 loop spans 13 amino acids. The germline V and J ends were trimmed by 5 bases and 6 bases, with 14 bases remaining between them. In nucleotides, the CDR3 is TGTGCCAGCAGTCAACAGGGTGTGAGCGAGCAGTACTTC. This encodes CASSQQGVSEQYF.

The J gene is TRBJ2-2, the V gene TRBV9, with 7 bases aligning to TRBD1. Germline values: CDR1 SGDLS, CDR2 YYNGEE. The CDR3 has 15 amino acids. The junction had 2 bases not matched to a gene; V was cut back by 3 bases and J by 0 bases. The CDR3 reads CASSAGQANTGELFF. In nucleotides, the CDR3 is TGTGCCAGCAGCGCAGGACAGGCGAACACCGGGGAGCTGTTTTTT.

The table lists this clone with a count of one. The chain has TRBV29-1 and TRBJ1-1; D is ambiguous. Germline V CDR1 and CDR2: SQVTM, ANQGSEA. The V end was cut by 8 bases, the J end by 1 base, with 8 bases between. The CDR3 has 11 amino acids. The CDR3 spells CSFRENTEAFF. The DNA for the CDR3 is TGCAGCTTTCGGGAGAACACTGAAGCTTTCTTT.